Each of the 16 T cell receptor beta chains below was sequenced from the same sample in a study of blood T cell repertoires in COVID-19 (dated by TCRdb to 2020 to 2021). Libraries were constructed by the immunoSEQ multiplex PCR assay. Drawn from immuneACCESS, this table holds only the in-frame rearrangements with V and J called that TCRdb kept. Clones are partly lost; checked studies trace under half to an unresolved V gene and leave the rest unexplained. This sample gives 200,000 to 300,000 clones in total; roughly 88% of them show up just once. The ten largest clonotypes hold about 12% of the sample. Sequenced sample: peripheral blood. These receptors came from a man older than 75 with acute or convalescent COVID-19.

The chain employs TRBV19 and TRBJ1-6, with TRBD1 identical over 7 bases. V gave up 4 bases and J gave up 7 bases; unmatched junction bases: 4. This CDR3 is built from 14 residues. The V gene's germline CDR1 is LNHDA and CDR2 SQIVND (reference sequence). The CDR3, as DNA: TGTGCCAGTAGTACCGGGACAGTGAATTCACCCCTCCACTTT. It is translated as CASSTGTVNSPLHF.

For the CDR3, the DNA is TGTGCCACCAGTGATCCAGCGGGGGGTAGCACAGATACGCAGTATTTT. It codes for CATSDPAGGSTDTQYF. This chain connects TRBV24-1 to TRBJ2-3; 9 bases line up with TRBD2. The CDR3 consists of 16 residues. The trim removed 3 bases at V and 0 bases at J, leaving 3 bases unmatched. Germline V gene lookup returns CDR1 KGHDR and CDR2 SFDVKD.

V is TRBV5-1 and J is TRBJ2-4; D uncertain. The CDR3 runs 16 residues. Germline V CDR1 and CDR2: SGHRS, YFSETQ. The ends were cut back, 0 bases at V and 0 bases at J, with 10 bases in the middle. The CDR3 coding sequence is TGCGCCAGCAGCTTGGAAACGGTACTAGCCAAAAACATTCAGTACTTC. Translated, it gives CASSLETVLAKNIQYF.

V and J are TRBV28 and TRBJ2-5; a weak D match, TRBD2 (7 bases). This CDR3 region has 13 residues. The V and J ends lost 5 bases and 5 bases respectively, with 12 bases between them. The germline V gene encodes CDR1 MDHEN and CDR2 SYDVKM. CDR3 DNA sequence: TGTGCCAGCAGTAGGGGGGGATTGGAGACCCAGTACTTC. Translating it yields CASSRGGLETQYF. The variable domain in full, with the rest retrieved from reference TRBV28 and TRBJ2-5, is DVKVTQSSRYLVKRTGEKVFLECVQDMDHENMFWYRQDPGLGLRLIYFSYDVKMKEKGDIPEGYSVSREKKERFSLILESASTNQTSMYLCASSRGGLETQYFGPGTRLLVL.

The chain carries TRBV7-3 and TRBJ1-5; 11 bases line up with TRBD1. CDR1 and CDR2 from the germline V gene are SGHTA and FQGTGA. The CDR3 runs to 19 residues. V trimming: 1 base; J trimming: 0 bases; junction bases outside the gene matches: 8. The CDR3, as DNA: TGTGCCAGCAGCTTAAAATTGGACAGGGGGCGCGATAGCAATCAGCCCCAGCATTTT. It specifies CASSLKLDRGRDSNQPQHF. Filled out from reference TRBV7-3 and TRBJ1-5, the complete variable domain reads GAGVSQTPSNKVTEKGKYVELRCDPISGHTALYWYRQSLGQGPEFLIYFQGTGAADDSGLPNDRFFAVRPEGSVSTLKIQRTERGDSAVYLCASSLKLDRGRDSNQPQHFGDGTRLSIL.

The V call is TRBV3-1 (or the pseudogene TRBV3-2), the J call TRBJ1-3; perhaps TRBD1 as D (6 bases). This CDR3 region has 16 residues. In germline, CDR1 is LGHDT, CDR2 YNNKEL (reference sequence). With 0 bases removed from V and 2 bases from J, the gap between germline ends came to 11 bases. CDR3 amino acids: CASSQDRGNPGNTIYF. CDR3 DNA sequence: TGTGCCAGCAGCCAAGACAGGGGAAACCCTGGAAACACCATATATTTT.

This clone was observed once. This sequence joins TRBV3-1 (or the pseudogene TRBV3-2) and TRBJ2-1; TRBD2 matches 10 bases. CDR1 LGHDT and CDR2 YNNKEL come from the germline V gene (reference sequence). The CDR3 runs to 17 residues. V trimming: 0 bases; J trimming: 3 bases; junction bases outside the gene matches: 5. CDR3 residues: CASSQERVAGGYNEQFF. Written as DNA, the CDR3 is TGTGCCAGCAGCCAAGAACGGGTAGCGGGGGGCTACAATGAGCAGTTCTTC.

The V gene is TRBV6-5, the J gene TRBJ1-2, with unresolved D. Germline CDR1 is MNHEY and CDR2 is SVGAGI. V lost 5 bases and J lost 7, with 20 bases in between. This CDR3 contains 15 residues. CDR3 nucleotides: TGTGCCAGCAGTCCCTTAGGTGGGAGGGCCTTTGGCTACACCTTC. As protein: CASSPLGGRAFGYTF.

The chain is built from TRBV11-2 and TRBJ2-5; weak D call: TRBD2 (5 bases). The ends were cut back, 5 bases at V and 4 bases at J, with 11 bases in the middle. CDR1 is SGHAT, CDR2 FQNNGV, per germline. The CDR3 contains 13 residues. The CDR3 sequence is CASSPGVAETQYF. DNA of the CDR3: TGTGCCAGCAGCCCCGGGGTTGCAGAGACCCAGTACTTC.

In its sample, this clone was seen once. J is TRBJ2-6 and V is TRBV6-1; D may be TRBD2 (5 bases). This CDR3 has 14 residues. Germline CDR1 MNHNS, CDR2 SASEGT. V lost 6 bases and J 4 bases, leaving 10 bases between the germline ends. The CDR3 DNA sequence: TGTGCCAGCAGCCTTCGCGGGGGGGCCAACGTCCTGACTTTC. Protein: CASSLRGGANVLTF.

This clone was seen only once. The chain has TRBV19 and TRBJ1-5; unclear D gene. CDR3 size: 13 residues. In germline, CDR1 is LNHDA, CDR2 SQIVND (reference sequence). V was pared by 3 bases and J by 5 bases, with 8 bases between. The CDR3 nucleotides read TGTGCCAGTAGTATGGAGGGTTATCAGCCCCAGCATTTT. This codes for CASSMEGYQPQHF.

The rearrangement joins TRBV6-1 to TRBJ2-7, with TRBD2 as a possible D gene (5 bases). The V gene's germline CDR1 is MNHNS and CDR2 SASEGT. V was cut by 2 bases and J by 2 bases, with 13 bases left in between. The CDR3 contains 15 residues. CDR3 DNA sequence: TGTGCCAGCAGTGAAAGGAGGCAATCTACCTACGAGCAGTACTTC. This codes for CASSERRQSTYEQYF.

With regard to this clone: Other nucleotide sequences from this sample produce the same CDR3. The chain links TRBV19 to TRBJ1-3; D gene unclear. This CDR3 is 15 amino acids long. Germline V gene lookup returns CDR1 LNHDA and CDR2 SQIVND (reference sequence). Trimming shortened V by 0 bases and J by 0 bases, and 6 bases separated the two germline ends. The CDR3 nucleotides read TGTGCCAGTAGTATAGAAGGGAGCTCTGGAAACACCATATATTTT. Protein sequence: CASSIEGSSGNTIYF.

The CDR3 nucleotides are TGTGCCAGCAGCCAACCCGTAAGCGGGAGGGCCTTCGAGCAGTACTTC. Amino acids: CASSQPVSGRAFEQYF. The chain joins TRBV14 to TRBJ2-7; 10 bases map to TRBD2. The CDR3 has 16 amino acids. In germline, CDR1 is SGHDN, CDR2 FVKESK. The J segment lost 6 bases and the V segment lost 2 bases, leaving 10 bases of the junction unmatched.

The chain uses TRBV6-1 and TRBJ1-1, with D possibly TRBD1 on 6 matching bases. The CDR3 is made up of 13 amino acids. Trimming cost V 2 bases and J 5 bases, with 9 bases left between them. From germline, CDR1 is MNHNS and CDR2 SASEGT. CDR3 bases: TGTGCCAGCAGTGAACAGGGGCGGACTGAAGCTTTCTTT. It is translated as CASSEQGRTEAFF.

The chain joins TRBV28 to TRBJ1-5, with 8 bases aligning to TRBD1. The CDR3 has 13 amino acids. Per germline, CDR1 MDHEN and CDR2 SYDVKM. The CDR3 sequence: CAASGQGGQPQHF. DNA for the CDR3: TGTGCTGCCTCCGGACAGGGTGGGCAGCCCCAGCATTTT.